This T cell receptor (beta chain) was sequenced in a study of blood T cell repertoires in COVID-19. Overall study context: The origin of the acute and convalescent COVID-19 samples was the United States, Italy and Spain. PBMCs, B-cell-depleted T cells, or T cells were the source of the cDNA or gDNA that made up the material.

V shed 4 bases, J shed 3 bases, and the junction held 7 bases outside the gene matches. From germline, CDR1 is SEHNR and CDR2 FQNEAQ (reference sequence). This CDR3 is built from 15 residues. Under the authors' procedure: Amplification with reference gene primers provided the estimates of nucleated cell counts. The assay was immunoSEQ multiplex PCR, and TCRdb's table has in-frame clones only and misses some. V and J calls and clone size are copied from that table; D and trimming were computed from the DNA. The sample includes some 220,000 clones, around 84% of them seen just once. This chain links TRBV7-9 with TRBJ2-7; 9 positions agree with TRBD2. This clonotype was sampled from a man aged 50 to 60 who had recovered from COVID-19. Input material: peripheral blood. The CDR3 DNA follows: TGTGCCAGCAGCTCCCCTTTAGCGGGGGACTACGAGCAGTACTTC. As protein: CASSSPLAGDYEQYF.